This T cell receptor beta chain appears in the sequencing data of a study of PD-1 blockade in mismatch repair-deficient tumors. Study details: Enrolled about 2012-2016, patients had progressing, pretreated mismatch repair-deficient cancers of about a dozen types. The study's findings and limits: Tumor-resident clones, often undetectable pretreatment in blood, expanded then contracted after pembrolizumab.

Only in-frame clones appear in the TCRdb table, and some are missing; sequencing was by immunoSEQ multiplex PCR. Among some 120,000 clones listed, 88% were seen once. The V end lost 2 bases, the J end lost 5 bases, and 12 bases lay between the germline ends. Germline V gives CDR1 MNHNS, CDR2 SASEGT. This CDR3 spans 15 amino acids. About this clone: Its antigen is not identified.

The receptor comes from an adult with mismatch repair-deficient cancer. The V gene is TRBV6-1, the J gene TRBJ1-4; D not resolved. The sample here was peripheral blood, taken 72 weeks after starting pembrolizumab. The CDR3 loop is CASSESGGGNEKLFF. CDR3 DNA sequence: TGTGCCAGCAGTGAATCGGGTGGTGGGAATGAAAAACTGTTTTTT.